What follows are 32 T cell receptor beta chains derived from one specimen sequenced in a study of fetal regulatory T cell absence and autoimmunity. This table comes from immunoSEQ multiplex PCR, and its TCRdb copy is limited to in-frame clones, with some not included. The sample yields approximately 49,000 clones, approximately 83% seen once. Material for sequencing was cord blood. These receptors all stem from a newborn boy with IPEX syndrome.

The chain employs TRBV6-1 and TRBJ1-2, with TRBD1 matching 9 bases. In germline, CDR1 is MNHNS, CDR2 SASEGT. The CDR3 consists of 15 residues. V shed 5 bases, J shed 4 bases, and the junction held 8 bases outside the gene matches. CDR3 in DNA: TGTGCCAGCAGTTCTCACAGGGGGCCCTTCTATGGCTACACCTTC. Protein: CASSSHRGPFYGYTF.

V gene TRBV5-5 combines with J gene TRBJ2-1; 8 bases are shared with TRBD2. V was pared by 0 bases and J by 2 bases, with 1 base of the junction left unmatched. The CDR3 is made up of 15 amino acids. The germline CDR1 and CDR2 sequences are SGHKS and YYEKEE (reference sequence). CDR3 in amino acids: CASSLDSGAYNEQFF. CDR3 in DNA: TGTGCCAGCAGCTTGGATAGCGGGGCCTACAATGAGCAGTTCTTC.

The chain links TRBV21-1 to TRBJ2-2; TRBD2, the table's D call, lacks a check against the DNA. TRBV21-1 is deemed a pseudogene. The length of the CDR3 is 15 residues. The CDR3 protein is CASSKGLAGAGELFF. CDR3 nucleotides: TGTGCCAGCAGCAAAGGACTAGCGGGAGCCGGGGAGCTGTTTTTT.

The sample holds a few counts of this clone. V usage is TRBV5-1 and J usage is TRBJ1-1; 8 nucleotides align to TRBD1. Germline V gene data show CDR1 as SGHRS and CDR2 as YFSETQ. The trim removed 0 bases at V and 3 bases at J, leaving 7 bases unmatched. The CDR3 has 16 residues. CDR3 nucleotides: TGCGCCAGCAGCTTGGCCTACAGGGGGTTGGACACTGAAGCTTTCTTT. Translating it yields CASSLAYRGLDTEAFF. Complete variable domain (other parts from reference TRBV5-1 and TRBJ1-1): KAGVTQTPRYLIKTRGQQVTLSCSPISGHRSVSWYQQTPGQGLQFLFEYFSETQRNKGNFPGRFSGRQFSNSRSEMNVSTLELGDSALYLCASSLAYRGLDTEAFFGQGTRLTVV.

The rearrangement links TRBV19 to TRBJ2-7, with TRBD1 matching over 8 bases. CDR3 length equals 15 residues. Germline CDR1 and CDR2: LNHDA and SQIVND (reference sequence). The trim removed 0 bases at V and 6 bases at J, leaving 7 bases unmatched. In nucleotides, the CDR3 is TGTGCCAGTAGTATAGACAGGGGGCATTCGAGCGAGCAGTACTTC. Protein sequence: CASSIDRGHSSEQYF.

The chain recombines TRBV27 with TRBJ2-7, with D perhaps matching TRBD1 (6 bases). V lost 8 bases and J lost 2, with 19 bases in between. The CDR3 has 15 residues. The V gene's germline CDR1 is MNHEY and CDR2 SMNVEV (reference sequence). The CDR3 nucleotides read TGTGCCAGCTTTGGGGCAGGGGCGCATACCTACGAGCAGTACTTC. Translating it yields CASFGAGAHTYEQYF.

This clone has only one observation. The chain employs TRBV6-1 and TRBJ1-3; D uncertain. The CDR3 runs to 14 residues. Trimming took off 2 bases at V and 4 bases at J, with 9 bases between the two ends. Germline CDR1 MNHNS, CDR2 SASEGT. CDR3 DNA sequence: TGTGCCAGCAGTGAATTTGGAGGGGGAAACACCATATATTTT. This translates into CASSEFGGGNTIYF.

This chain uses TRBV20-1 with TRBJ1-2; D not resolved. This CDR3 comprises 11 residues. Germline V gene sequence: CDR1 DFQATT, CDR2 SNEGSKA (reference sequence). Trimming removed 3 bases from V and 8 bases from J, with 10 bases in between. In nucleotides, the CDR3 is TGCAGTGCTAGCTCGGCAGGAGGCTACACCTTC. It translates to CSASSAGGYTF.

The chain has TRBV7-8 and TRBJ2-5; D remains ambiguous. Germline CDR1 and CDR2: SGHVS and FQNEAQ. V lost 7 bases and J 3 bases, leaving 9 bases between the germline ends. CDR3 length: 12 residues. CDR3 in DNA: TGTGCCAGCACTGGCTCAGAAGAGACCCAGTACTTC. Translated: CASTGSEETQYF.

The chain joins TRBV27 to TRBJ1-2; 8 bases agree with TRBD1. Germline CDR1 is MNHEY and CDR2 is SMNVEV (reference sequence). This CDR3 has 13 amino acids. The V segment lost 6 bases and the J segment 7 bases; nucleotides outside the gene matches: 7. CDR3: CASSLGQGGGYTF. The DNA for the CDR3 is TGTGCCAGCAGCCTCGGACAGGGTGGTGGCTACACCTTC.

The chain joins TRBV23-1 to TRBJ1-5; D is undetermined. TRBV23-1 is an open reading frame, and its role is uncertain. The V end was cut by 4 bases, the J end by 0 bases, with 10 bases between. The CDR3 length is 15 residues. CDR3 sequence reads: CASSPRTVSNQPQHF. The CDR3 bases are TGCGCCAGCAGTCCGCGGACGGTTAGCAATCAGCCCCAGCATTTT.

This clone turned up a few times. J is TRBJ2-7 and V is TRBV6-1; D unresolved. Trimming took 4 bases from V and 5 from J, leaving 9 bases between them. Germline V CDR1 and CDR2: MNHNS, SASEGT. This CDR3 has 12 amino acids. The CDR3 DNA is TGTGCCAGCAGTGCGCTAGTACACGAGCAGTACTTC. It encodes CASSALVHEQYF.

The gene calls are TRBV6-5 and TRBJ1-1; D unresolved. The CDR3 has 13 residues. Germline loops: CDR1 MNHEY, CDR2 SVGAGI. V gave up 6 bases and J gave up 4 bases, with 12 bases separating them. The CDR3 here is CASRPAMGTEAFF. The CDR3 DNA reads as TGTGCCAGCAGGCCTGCTATGGGCACTGAAGCTTTCTTT.

V and J are TRBV27 and TRBJ1-3, with D unresolved. This CDR3 is 14 amino acids long. CDR1 is MNHEY and CDR2 is SMNVEV in the germline V gene (reference sequence). Trimming removed 6 bases from V and 0 bases from J, with 9 bases in between. As DNA, the CDR3 is TGTGCCAGCAGAGGGAGCTCCTCTGGAAACACCATATATTTT. Translation: CASRGSSSGNTIYF.

For the CDR3, the DNA is TGCGCCAGCAGTGTGACACACGGGTCCTACAATGAGCAGTTCTTC. Protein sequence: CASSVTHGSYNEQFF. The chain carries TRBV10-2 and TRBJ2-1; no definite D call. The CDR3 is made up of 15 amino acids. V was shortened by 4 bases and J by 1 base, with 11 bases between the two germline ends. Germline V CDR1 and CDR2: WSHSY, SAAADI.

This rearrangement joins TRBV7-9 to TRBJ2-5; 11 bases match TRBD2. With V trimmed by 4 bases and J by 7 bases, 14 bases remained unmatched. CDR1 and CDR2 from the germline V gene are SEHNR and FQNEAQ (reference sequence). This CDR3 contains 17 residues. Written as DNA, the CDR3 is TGTGCCAGCAGCTCAAGGGCCCAACTAGCGGGGGAGCGGACCCAGTACTTC. The encoded protein is CASSSRAQLAGERTQYF.

This sequence joins TRBV2 and TRBJ2-1, with a weak D call TRBD2 (6 bases). Germline CDR1 reads SNHLY; CDR2 reads FYNNEI. CDR3 length: 13 residues. V was clipped by 6 bases and J by 0 bases, with 6 bases between them. The CDR3 here is CASSGSSYNEQFF. The CDR3 nucleotides are TGTGCCAGCAGCGGGAGCTCCTACAATGAGCAGTTCTTC.

This CDR3 is CASSLEGRWGYTF. CDR3 in DNA: TGCGCCAGCAGCTTGGAGGGTCGGTGGGGCTACACCTTC. This chain uses TRBV5-1 with TRBJ1-2; no clear D gene. CDR1 and CDR2 from the germline V gene are SGHRS and YFSETQ. Trimming left V 0 bases short and J 8 bases short, with 11 bases between. This CDR3 is 13 amino acids long.

The rearrangement uses TRBV4-2 and TRBJ1-5, with 8 bases aligning to TRBD1. The germline CDR1 and CDR2 sequences are LGHNA and YNFKEQ. The CDR3 sequence is 16 residues long. V was clipped by 1 base and J by 0 bases; unmatched bases: 2. CDR3 sequence: CASSQGQGNSNQPQHF. The CDR3 nucleotides are TGTGCCAGCAGCCAAGGACAGGGGAATAGCAATCAGCCCCAGCATTTT.

The chain recombines TRBV5-6 with TRBJ1-3; D call uncertain. Germline values: CDR1 SGHDT, CDR2 YYEEEE. V lost 1 base and J 8 bases, leaving 16 bases between the germline ends. The CDR3 extends over 15 amino acids. The CDR3 region has the DNA TGTGCCAGCAGCTTGTACCGCCGGCTCTTGGACACCATATATTTT. Amino acids: CASSLYRRLLDTIYF.

The chain carries TRBV14 and TRBJ1-2, with D possibly being TRBD1 (6 bases). The germline V gene encodes CDR1 SGHDN and CDR2 FVKESK. The V end lost 5 bases, the J end lost 0 bases, and 10 bases lay between the germline ends. The CDR3 loop spans 14 amino acids. In nucleotides, the CDR3 is TGTGCCAGCAGCGCCCGACAGGCTAACTATGGCTACACCTTC. Translated, it gives CASSARQANYGYTF.

The chain links TRBV9 to TRBJ2-1, with TRBD2 matching 12 bases. J gave up 4 bases and V 3 bases, and 5 bases lay outside the gene matches. Germline V gene lookup returns CDR1 SGDLS and CDR2 YYNGEE. The CDR3 contains 16 residues. Here the CDR3 DNA reads TGTGCCAGCAGCGCCGGGACTAGCGGGCGTTACAATGAGCAGTTCTTC. Its translation is CASSAGTSGRYNEQFF. The full variable domain, rest sourced from reference TRBV9 and TRBJ2-1, is DSGVTQTPKHLITATGQRVTLRCSPRSGDLSVYWYQQSLDQGLQFLIQYYNGEERAKGNILERFSAQQFPDLHSELNLSSLELGDSALYFCASSAGTSGRYNEQFFGPGTRLTVL.

This chain joins TRBV13 and TRBJ2-7; D is ambiguous. The germline V gene has CDR1 PRHDT and CDR2 FYEKMQ (reference sequence). The CDR3 is 13 amino acids. V was shortened by 6 bases and J by 0 bases, with 9 bases between the two germline ends. CDR3 residues: CASRNWGSYEQYF. The CDR3 nucleotides read TGTGCCAGCAGGAACTGGGGCTCCTACGAGCAGTACTTC.

This clone was seen a handful of times. The chain carries TRBV6-6 and TRBJ2-7; tentative D call: TRBD2 (5 bases). CDR3 length: 12 residues. Germline loops: CDR1 MNHNY, CDR2 SVGAGI (reference sequence). V was clipped by 6 bases and J by 2 bases, with 8 bases between them. The CDR3 loop is CASRAGAYEQYF. Here the CDR3 DNA reads TGTGCCAGCAGGGCCGGGGCCTACGAGCAGTACTTC.

This clone was seen a few times. The rearrangement uses TRBV5-5 and TRBJ2-7; D may be TRBD1 (5 bases). The CDR3 totals 13 residues. The germline V and J ends were trimmed by 5 bases and 1 base, with 10 bases remaining between them. The germline CDR1 and CDR2 sequences are SGHKS and YYEKEE (reference sequence). The CDR3 nucleotides are TGTGCCAGCAGGCCCGCAGGGTCCTACGAGCAGTACTTC. It translates to CASRPAGSYEQYF. Variable domain in full (rest from reference TRBV5-5 and TRBJ2-7): DAGVTQSPTHLIKTRGQQVTLRCSPISGHKSVSWYQQVLGQGPQFIFQYYEKEERGRGNFPDRFSARQFPNYSSELNVNALLLGDSALYLCASRPAGSYEQYFGPGTRLTVT.

V gene TRBV11-2 combines with J gene TRBJ1-2; 7 nucleotides align to TRBD1. V lost 1 base and J lost 4; bases outside the gene matches: 9. This CDR3 spans 16 amino acids. The germline CDR1 and CDR2 sequences are SGHAT and FQNNGV. CDR3 sequence (DNA): TGTGCCAGCAGCTTAGCCGCGGGAGCAGGGGGCTATGGCTACACCTTC. It yields the protein CASSLAAGAGGYGYTF.

The chain employs TRBV30 and TRBJ2-7, with 13 bases identical to TRBD2. V lost 5 bases, J lost 6 bases, and 4 bases stayed unmatched. This CDR3 spans 13 amino acids. Looked up from germline, CDR1 is GTSNPN and CDR2 is SVGIG (reference sequence). CDR3 protein: CAWGGLAGSEQYF. The CDR3 nucleotides read TGTGCCTGGGGGGGACTAGCGGGGAGCGAGCAGTACTTC. Supplemented by reference TRBV30 and TRBJ2-7, the full variable domain reads SQTIHQWPATLVQPVGSPLSLECTVEGTSNPNLYWYRQAAGRGLQLLFYSVGIGQISSEVPQNLSASRPQDRQFILSSKKLLLSDSGFYLCAWGGLAGSEQYFGPGTRLTVT.

The chain uses TRBV6-1 and TRBJ2-3, with 8 bases that match TRBD2. Germline trimming cut 7 bases from V and 4 bases from J; bases unmatched to any gene: 7. Germline V gene sequence: CDR1 MNHNS, CDR2 SASEGT. There are 14 residues in the CDR3. CDR3 loop: CASIFGGGADTQYF. The CDR3 coding sequence is TGTGCCAGCATCTTCGGGGGGGGCGCAGATACGCAGTATTTT.

V is TRBV15 and J is TRBJ1-1; perhaps TRBD1 as D (5 bases). Germline loops: CDR1 LNHNV, CDR2 YYDKDF (reference sequence). V lost 0 bases and J 5 bases, leaving 16 bases between the germline ends. The CDR3 extends over 16 amino acids. The CDR3 region is CATSRERRGGRTEAFF. CDR3 sequence (DNA): TGTGCCACCAGCAGAGAACGGAGGGGAGGGAGAACTGAAGCTTTCTTT.

The rearrangement joins TRBV6-9 to TRBJ2-7; 10 bases agree with TRBD2. The CDR3 totals 14 residues. V shed 4 bases and J 2 bases; nucleotides not matched to a gene: 2. The V gene's germline CDR1 is MNHGY and CDR2 SVAAGI. The CDR3 DNA reads as TGTGCCAGCAGTTGGACTAGCGGTACCTACGAGCAGTACTTC. Its translation is CASSWTSGTYEQYF.

The rearrangement links TRBV2 to TRBJ1-1; 9 bases are a match to TRBD1. V shed 5 bases, J shed 6 bases, and the junction held 7 bases outside the gene matches. The germline V gene encodes CDR1 SNHLY and CDR2 FYNNEI. The CDR3 runs 14 residues. The CDR3 region has the DNA TGTGCCAGCAGTTCGGACAGGGGTGCCGCTGAAGCTTTCTTT. It codes for CASSSDRGAAEAFF.

The V gene is TRBV6-5, the J gene TRBJ2-3, with 9 nucleotides matching TRBD2. Germline CDR1 and CDR2: MNHEY and SVGAGI. V trimming: 4 bases; J trimming: 5 bases; junction bases outside the gene matches: 10. The CDR3 totals 16 residues. CDR3 coding DNA: TGTGCCAGCAGTTCACCTCCCGCGGGAGGGAGAGATACGCAGTATTTT. It encodes CASSSPPAGGRDTQYF.